This TCR beta chain came from a study of blood T cells in healthy people across ages. The authors ran a second PCR of about 6 to 11 cycles using a sample-barcoded 5' primer and a J-beta primer mix. TCRdb ran MiXCR on the 5' RACE reads and lists one entry per CDR3 protein. This sample has 1,800,000 or so distinct CDR3 sequences, with more than 35% found just once. The J segment lost 5 bases and the V segment lost 5 bases, leaving 13 bases of the junction unmatched. The CDR3 runs 16 residues. Germline V gene sequence: CDR1 SGHTA, CDR2 FQGNSA. No fewer than 5.5 micrograms of total RNA were isolated from every sample. This clonotype has a handful of counts.

The gene calls are TRBV7-2 and TRBJ2-5; 8 bases are shared with TRBD2. The origin of this receptor is a human donor in good health. The sequenced material came from blood. The DNA for the CDR3 is TGTGCCAGCAGCCCCCTGCGACGGGGGGGCCGGGAGACCCAGTACTTC. It encodes CASSPLRRGGRETQYF.